Sequencing of this T cell receptor (beta chain) was carried out in a study of blood T cell repertoires in COVID-19. Each recovered donor of Cohort 3 presented with two negative PCRs, clearance, or symptom resolution. Produced via immunoSEQ multiplex PCR; TCRdb's table is partial and in-frame only. The profile covers 380,000 or so clones, with around 87% appearing a single time and 1.3% taken by the ten largest. V lost 2 bases, J lost 9 bases, and 17 bases lay in between. Per germline, CDR1 SGHRS and CDR2 YFSETQ. There are 14 residues in the CDR3. The source is a man under 40 who had recovered from COVID-19. Sequenced input: PBMCs or T cells enriched from blood (not recorded which). The chain has TRBV5-1 and TRBJ2-5, with no clear D. The CDR3 DNA is TGCGCCAGCAGCTTCACAGTGGAAGCAACCGCCCAGTACTTC. This translates into CASSFTVEATAQYF. Combining the CDR3 with reference TRBV5-1 and TRBJ2-5 gives the whole variable domain KAGVTQTPRYLIKTRGQQVTLSCSPISGHRSVSWYQQTPGQGLQFLFEYFSETQRNKGNFPGRFSGRQFSNSRSEMNVSTLELGDSALYLCASSFTVEATAQYFGPGTRLLVL.